The 15 T cell receptor beta chains in this list originate from one sample, sequenced in a study of T-cell memory formation after mild COVID-19. From the 5' RACE reads, TCRdb called clonotypes with MiXCR, one entry per CDR3 protein. This table has around 250,000 distinct CDR3 sequences, approximately 9% appearing once. Sequences were obtained from PBMCs or a T cell subset sorted from them (not recorded which). Receptors were obtained from a man between 18 and 29 years old who had mild COVID-19 (a few samples of this study predate the infection). Cell type and time point are not known.

The rearrangement links TRBV20-1 to TRBJ1-2; TRBD1 matches 7 bases. The CDR3 spans 15 residues. Germline V gives CDR1 DFQATT, CDR2 SNEGSKA (reference sequence). Unmatched junction bases numbered 11, after V lost 1 base and J lost 6 bases. The CDR3 DNA reads TGCAGTGCTAGAGGGGTCGGACAGGCCTTGAATGGCTACACCTTC. The encoded protein is CSARGVGQALNGYTF.

This clonotype was found many times. The V call is TRBV20-1, the J call TRBJ1-6; D remains ambiguous. Germline CDR1 DFQATT, CDR2 SNEGSKA (reference sequence). The germline V and J ends were trimmed by 5 bases and 10 bases, with 15 bases remaining between them. The CDR3 contains 13 residues. The CDR3 loop is CSARPRLGSPLHF. Here the CDR3 DNA reads TGCAGTGCTCGGCCCCGTCTCGGGTCACCCCTCCACTTT.

V usage is TRBV29-1 and J usage is TRBJ2-3; no clear D. The germline V gene has CDR1 SQVTM and CDR2 ANQGSEA. The CDR3 runs to 13 residues. V was trimmed by 5 bases and J by 1 base, leaving 10 bases between them. The CDR3 DNA is TGCAGCGTTAAACGGAGAGGCACAGATACGCAGTATTTT. It is translated as CSVKRRGTDTQYF.

This clonotype was picked up a small number of times. The chain couples TRBV24-1 to TRBJ2-1; TRBD1 aligns across 7 bases. The germline CDR1 and CDR2 sequences are KGHDR and SFDVKD. The J segment lost 5 bases and the V segment lost 4 bases, leaving 7 bases of the junction unmatched. This CDR3 region has 15 residues. The CDR3 spells CATSDTRQGHNEQFF. CDR3 nucleotide sequence: TGTGCCACCAGTGACACGCGACAGGGCCACAATGAGCAGTTCTTC.

In this sample, this clonotype turned up many times. This chain's CDR3 is CASSVRAGAVETQYF. CDR3 in DNA: TGTGCCAGCAGCGTCCGGGCGGGGGCGGTTGAGACCCAGTACTTC. The chain carries TRBV9 and TRBJ2-5, with D perhaps TRBD2 (7 bases). V lost 2 bases, J lost 5 bases, and 16 bases lay in between. There are 15 residues in the CDR3. Looked up from germline, CDR1 is SGDLS and CDR2 is YYNGEE. The full variable domain, with the rest looked up from reference TRBV9 and TRBJ2-5, is DSGVTQTPKHLITATGQRVTLRCSPRSGDLSVYWYQQSLDQGLQFLIQYYNGEERAKGNILERFSAQQFPDLHSELNLSSLELGDSALYFCASSVRAGAVETQYFGPGTRLLVL.

This clonotype was seen more than once but under ten times. The CDR3 DNA reads as TGTGCCAGCAGGCCCCAGGAGTTCACGCAGTATTTT. Protein product: CASRPQEFTQYF. This rearrangement joins TRBV2 to TRBJ2-3, with D hard to call. V shed 6 bases and J shed 9 bases, with 13 bases lying between them. The CDR3 spans 12 residues. Per the germline V gene, CDR1 is SNHLY and CDR2 is FYNNEI.

The chain has TRBV5-1 and TRBJ2-1; 12 bases fit TRBD1. The CDR3 contains 17 residues. With V trimmed by 5 bases and J by 5 bases, 11 bases remained unmatched. The germline CDR1 and CDR2 sequences are SGHRS and YFSETQ. The CDR3 sequence: CASRPGQGQGAHNEQFF. CDR3 bases: TGCGCCAGCAGACCCGGCCAGGGACAGGGGGCTCACAATGAGCAGTTCTTC.

The rearrangement joins TRBV5-5 to TRBJ1-5; D may be TRBD1 (6 bases). Trimming removed 4 bases at V and 1 base at J, with 18 bases between. Germline lookup yields CDR1 SGHKS and CDR2 YYEKEE (reference sequence). CDR3 size: 17 residues. In nucleotides, the CDR3 is TGTGCCAGCAGCGGAGAGACTACCGGGACAAGCAATCAGCCCCAGCATTTT. Its protein is CASSGETTGTSNQPQHF.

This clonotype has a handful of counts. J is TRBJ2-3 and V is TRBV30; no reliable D call. This CDR3 contains 11 residues. V lost 1 base, J lost 9 bases, and 8 bases lay in between. From germline, CDR1 is GTSNPN and CDR2 SVGIG (reference sequence). The CDR3 spells CAWSGRLTQYF. The CDR3 DNA is TGTGCCTGGAGTGGTAGGTTGACGCAGTATTTT.

This clonotype was detected a few times. The J gene is TRBJ2-6, the V gene TRBV12-3 or TRBV12-4; 7 bases fit TRBD1. The CDR3 has 15 amino acids. The trim removed 8 bases at V and 3 bases at J, leaving 7 bases unmatched. CDR3 bases: TGTGCCAGCGGATTTAGGGGGCATGGGGCCAACGTCCTGACTTTC. Encoded protein: CASGFRGHGANVLTF.

This chain links TRBV2 with TRBJ2-2; D is uncertain. This CDR3 region has 12 residues. Per germline, CDR1 SNHLY and CDR2 FYNNEI. V was clipped by 2 bases and J by 5 bases, with 3 bases between them. The CDR3 coding sequence is TGTGCCAGCAGTGAATTTACCGGGGAGCTGTTTTTT. Translation gives CASSEFTGELFF. Together with reference TRBV2 and TRBJ2-2, the CDR3 gives the full variable domain: EPEVTQTPSHQVTQMGQEVILRCVPISNHLYFYWYRQILGQKVEFLVSFYNNEISEKSEIFDDQFSVERPDGSNFTLKIRSTKLEDSAMYFCASSEFTGELFFGEGSRLTVL.

The CDR3 sequence: CASRRRADQPQHF. The CDR3, as DNA: TGTGCCAGCCGCCGGAGGGCGGATCAGCCCCAGCATTTT. The gene calls are TRBV12-3 or TRBV12-4 and TRBJ1-5, with D unresolved. The CDR3 length is 13 residues. Deletions cut 8 bases from V and 5 bases from J, with 13 bases between.

The rearrangement joins TRBV6-5 to TRBJ1-1; tentatively, D is TRBD1 (5 bases). The CDR3 has 14 amino acids. V lost 2 bases to trimming and J lost 6 bases, with 13 bases between them. CDR1 MNHEY and CDR2 SVGAGI come from the germline V gene. This CDR3 reads CASSYLRGLPEAFF. The CDR3 DNA reads TGTGCCAGCAGTTACCTTAGGGGACTCCCTGAAGCTTTCTTT.

CDR3 loop: CASSDSTRNTEAFF. CDR3 coding DNA: TGTGCCAGCAGTGACTCGACAAGGAACACTGAAGCTTTCTTT. The chain uses TRBV6-1 and TRBJ1-1; D uncertain. V lost 3 bases and J 1 base, leaving 9 bases between the germline ends. The CDR3 is 14 residues long. Germline-derived CDR1 and CDR2 are MNHNS and SASEGT.

This clonotype has a handful of counts. CDR3: CASSAEGSGGEQFF. Here the CDR3 DNA reads TGTGCCAGCAGTGCGGAGGGCAGCGGTGGTGAGCAGTTCTTC. This chain links TRBV2 with TRBJ2-1; TRBD2 might be the D (6 bases). Trimming stripped 4 bases from V and 9 bases from J, with 16 bases between. CDR1 SNHLY and CDR2 FYNNEI come from the germline V gene. The CDR3 length is 14 residues.